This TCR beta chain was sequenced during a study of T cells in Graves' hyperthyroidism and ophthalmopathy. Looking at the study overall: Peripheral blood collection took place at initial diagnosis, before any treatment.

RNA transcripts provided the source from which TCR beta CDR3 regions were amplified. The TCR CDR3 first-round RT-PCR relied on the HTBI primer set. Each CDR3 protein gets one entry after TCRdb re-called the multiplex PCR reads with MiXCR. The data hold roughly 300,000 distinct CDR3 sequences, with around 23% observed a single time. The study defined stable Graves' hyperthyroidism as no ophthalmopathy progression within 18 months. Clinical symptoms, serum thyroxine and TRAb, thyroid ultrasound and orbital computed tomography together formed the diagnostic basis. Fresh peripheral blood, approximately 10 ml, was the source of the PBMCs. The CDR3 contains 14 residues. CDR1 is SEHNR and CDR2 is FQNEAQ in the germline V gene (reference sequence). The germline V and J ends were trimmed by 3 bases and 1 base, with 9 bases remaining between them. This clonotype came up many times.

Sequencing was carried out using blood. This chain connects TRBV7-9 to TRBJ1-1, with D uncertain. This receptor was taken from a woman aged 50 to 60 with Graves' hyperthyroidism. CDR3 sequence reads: CASSFPPGNTEAFF. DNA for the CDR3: TGTGCCAGCAGCTTCCCCCCGGGGAACACTGAAGCTTTCTTT.